This T cell receptor (beta chain) was observed in a study of blood T cells in healthy people across ages. Study outcomes and limitations: Conclusively comparing naive with antigen-experienced cells was impossible with unsorted PBMCs. Researchers deemed the diversity estimates from one million T cells underestimates.

Sample-barcoded 5' priming and a J-beta primer mix drove a second PCR of about 6 to 12 cycles. A single record per CDR3 protein comes from TCRdb applying MiXCR to the 5' RACE reads. The repertoire holds around 320,000 distinct CDR3 sequences, with roughly 26% as singletons. Concerning this clonotype: Its antigen remains unidentified. Given a much more abundant clone one base away, this may be a read error.

Trimming removed 7 bases at V and 7 bases at J, with 23 bases between. The CDR3 spans 17 residues. Germline CDR1 reads MNHEY; CDR2 reads SMNVEV (reference sequence). There were healthy Caucasian individuals from Russia, aged roughly 6 to 90, serving as donors. The sample consisted of blood. This receptor was identified in a woman between 65 and 79 years old in good health. The J gene is TRBJ1-6, the V gene TRBV27, with D unclear. CDR3 nucleotides: TGTGCCAGCACTTCCCACGGAGAGGATGGACCCAATTCACCCCTCCACTTT. This encodes CASTSHGEDGPNSPLHF.